This TCR beta chain was observed in a study of T-cell memory formation after mild COVID-19. J lost 7 bases, V lost 4 bases, and 8 bases had no gene match. Germline values: CDR1 MNHNY, CDR2 SVGAGI (reference sequence). The CDR3 runs 16 residues. TCRdb reanalysed the 5' RACE reads using MiXCR and keeps one entry per CDR3 protein. The data hold 450,000 to 650,000 distinct CDR3 sequences, with 20% observed a single time. This clonotype was detected only a few times. The material sequenced was PBMCs or a T cell subset sorted from them (not recorded which). The chain has TRBV6-6 and TRBJ2-1, with 12 bases that match TRBD2. This sequence originates from an adult woman who had mild COVID-19 (a few samples of this study predate the infection). Cell type and time point are not known. CDR3 residues: CASSSLTSGGWNEQFF. CDR3 bases: TGTGCCAGCAGTTCCCTGACTAGCGGGGGTTGGAATGAGCAGTTCTTC.